The T cell receptor beta chain under discussion was sequenced for a study of shared clonotypes between healthy human individuals. CD45RO-negative cells were positively selected for CCR7, leaving out terminally differentiated effector memory CD45RA+ cells. The CDR3 contains 14 residues. V shed 5 bases and J shed 7 bases, with 12 bases lying between them. Germline V gene lookup returns CDR1 SGHTA and CDR2 FQGNSA. Deep-level running was used for the assay. The input for sorted-subset replicate PCRs was about 0.2 ug DNA, around 27,000 T cell genomes. TCRdb's table, derived via immunoSEQ multiplex PCR, lists solely in-frame clones and lacks some. In the table there are some 2 million clones, about 95% of which are singletons. Study-wide results and caveats: Lower generation probabilities were found for non-shared clonotypes than for those shared by all four donors.

A remark on this clone: Its antigen is unknown.

This TCR was sampled from a young man in good health. The rearrangement uses TRBV7-2 and TRBJ1-6; unclear D gene. Sequencing was performed on naive CD8+ T cells sorted from blood. This chain's CDR3 is CASSPGIQNSPLHF. The CDR3 coding sequence is TGTGCCAGCAGCCCCGGGATTCAGAATTCACCCCTCCACTTT.